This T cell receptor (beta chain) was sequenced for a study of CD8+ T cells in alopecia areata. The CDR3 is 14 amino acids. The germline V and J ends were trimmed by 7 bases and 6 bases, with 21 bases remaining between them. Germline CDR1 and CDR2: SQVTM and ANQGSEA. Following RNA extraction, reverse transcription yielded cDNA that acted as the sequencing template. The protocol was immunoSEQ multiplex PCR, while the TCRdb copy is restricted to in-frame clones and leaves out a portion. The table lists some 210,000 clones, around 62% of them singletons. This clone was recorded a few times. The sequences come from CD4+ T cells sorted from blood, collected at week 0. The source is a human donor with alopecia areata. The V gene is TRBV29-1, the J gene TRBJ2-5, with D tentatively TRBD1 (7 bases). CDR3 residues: CSAPAGQNLKTQYF. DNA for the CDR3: TGCAGCGCCCCCGCGGGACAGAACTTGAAGACCCAGTACTTC.